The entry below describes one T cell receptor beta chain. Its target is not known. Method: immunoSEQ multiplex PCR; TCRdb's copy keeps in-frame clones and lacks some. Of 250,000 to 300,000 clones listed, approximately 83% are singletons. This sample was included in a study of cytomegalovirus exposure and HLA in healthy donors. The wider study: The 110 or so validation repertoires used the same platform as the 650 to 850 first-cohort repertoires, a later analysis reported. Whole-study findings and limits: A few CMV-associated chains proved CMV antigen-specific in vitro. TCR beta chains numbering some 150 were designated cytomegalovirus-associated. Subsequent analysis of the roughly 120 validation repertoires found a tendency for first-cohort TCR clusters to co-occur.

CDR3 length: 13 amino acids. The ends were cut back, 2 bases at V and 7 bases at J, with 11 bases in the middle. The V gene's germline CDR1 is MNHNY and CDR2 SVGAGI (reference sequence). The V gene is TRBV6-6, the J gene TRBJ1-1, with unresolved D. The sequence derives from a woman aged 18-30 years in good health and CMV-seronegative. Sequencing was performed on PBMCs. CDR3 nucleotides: TGTGCCAGCAGTTACCACCCCGGGGTTGAAGCTTTCTTT. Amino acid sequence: CASSYHPGVEAFF.